This entry lists 6 T cell receptor beta chains sequenced from one sample in a study of shared clonotypes between healthy human individuals (TCRdb year 2020). Libraries were made using the immunoSEQ multiplex PCR assay. The table comes from immuneACCESS by way of TCRdb, which keeps in-frame sequences with V and J called. Part of the clones is missing from these tables; in studies checked, under half for an unresolved V gene and the rest for unknown reasons. This sample holds roughly 500,000 clones; roughly 77% were observed only once. About 13% of the sample is taken by the ten largest. What was sequenced was PBMCs. These receptors came from a woman aged 40 to 50 in good health. Some clones in this sample may be carry-over from other donors' samples.

This sequence joins TRBV6-4 and TRBJ2-1; 10 bases fit TRBD2. The germline CDR1 and CDR2 sequences are MRHNA and SNTAGT. The CDR3 sequence is 15 residues long. The junction had 2 bases not matched to a gene; V was cut back by 4 bases and J by 2 bases. The CDR3 DNA sequence: TGTGCCAGCAGTGCAGCGGGAGGGGCCTACAATGAGCAGTTCTTC. Its protein product is CASSAAGGAYNEQFF.

V is TRBV7-2 and J is TRBJ2-5; tentative D call: TRBD2 (5 bases). Per germline, CDR1 SGHTA and CDR2 FQGNSA. This CDR3 comprises 14 residues. Trimming took 1 base from V and 1 from J, leaving 7 bases between them. The CDR3 DNA is TGTGCCAGCAGCTTAGGGACTTTCCAAGAGACCCAGTACTTC. Encoded protein: CASSLGTFQETQYF.

The rearrangement joins TRBV28 to TRBJ1-4; no reliable D call. The V end was cut by 6 bases, the J end by 1 base, with 27 bases between. The germline V gene has CDR1 MDHEN and CDR2 SYDVKM. This CDR3 region has 20 residues. The CDR3 sequence: CASSTIMGGGPPGTNEKLFF. The CDR3 DNA reads TGTGCCAGCAGCACTATCATGGGTGGCGGGCCGCCGGGAACTAATGAAAAACTGTTTTTT. Full variable domain (rest looked up from reference TRBV28 and TRBJ1-4): DVKVTQSSRYLVKRTGEKVFLECVQDMDHENMFWYRQDPGLGLRLIYFSYDVKMKEKGDIPEGYSVSREKKERFSLILESASTNQTSMYLCASSTIMGGGPPGTNEKLFFGSGTQLSVL.

Details on this clone: One junction end disagrees with the germline gene, perhaps due to a read error. The J gene is TRBJ1-2, the V gene TRBV6-5, with a tentative D call TRBD1 (6 bases). The CDR3 extends over 12 amino acids. Germline V gives CDR1 MNHEY, CDR2 SVGAGI. CDR3 region: CASRSRGSGAAF. In nucleotides, the CDR3 is TGTGCCAGCAGGTCAAGGGGGTCGGGGGCCGCCTTC.

Details on this clone: A much larger clone is a single base away; this may be a read error. This sample includes further DNA sequences coding for the same CDR3. The chain uses TRBV5-1 and TRBJ2-3; 9 bases are shared with TRBD2. This CDR3 is 16 amino acids long. Germline V gives CDR1 SGHRS, CDR2 YFSETQ. The J segment lost 0 bases and the V segment lost 0 bases, leaving 2 bases of the junction unmatched. CDR3 residues: CASSLGLAGSTDTQYF. DNA of the CDR3: TGCGCCAGCAGCTTGGGGCTAGCGGGAAGCACAGATACGCAGTATTTT.

This chain connects TRBV6-1 to TRBJ2-7; a weak D match, TRBD1 (6 bases). CDR3 length: 14 residues. The V gene lost 6 bases and the J gene lost 0 bases, with 12 bases spanning the gap. Germline CDR1 reads MNHNS; CDR2 reads SASEGT. The CDR3 DNA is TGTGCCAGCAGGGGACGGACAGACTCCTACGAGCAGTACTTC. It encodes CASRGRTDSYEQYF.